Listed below are T cell receptor beta chains from one sample, sequenced in a study of T cell repertoires in cytomegalovirus infection. TCRdb called the reads again in MiXCR, with one record for every CDR3 protein. The sample lists approximately 280,000 distinct CDR3 sequences, around 20% seen once, with roughly 19% in the top ten. Antigens of these TCRs are unknown. Here the sequenced sample was cultured PBMCs, taken from culture after CMV antigen stimulation. The receptors here all came from a human donor in good health (CMV status not recorded). Some clones in this sample may be carry-over from other donors' samples. Each CDR3 is given with its conserved first and last residue. Some rows have no size entry. The others give once, few or many, or a class for an expanded clone.

clone size	V gene	CDR3 protein
-	TRBV7-8	CASSRTGTALAEAFF
-	TRBV4-1	CASSQGTDYGYTF
few	TRBV7-9	CASSQGLVADTQYF
few	TRBV19	CASSGGLAGGPRDTQYF
-	TRBV6-5	CASSSINQGAAEAFF
-	TRBV7-2	CASSLGSGTTHEQFF
-	TRBV29-1	CSVESSSGQNNEQFF
many	TRBV7-8	CASSLNHRETEAFF
-	TRBV6-6	CASSYSRGGSTEAFF
-	TRBV9	CASSGRGGLTYEQYF
few	TRBV28	CASSHPRGQGDEKLFF
few	TRBV6-1	CASSELSWGKGGTQYF
-	TRBV7-2	CASSSATFANGSPLHF
few	TRBV7-9	CASSWEAAVATSTDTQYF
many	TRBV19	CASSIDPRSLAGELADTQYF
many	TRBV7-9	CASSLSSGGYDNEQFF
-	TRBV7-3	CASSPSRAAEQYF
-	TRBV28	CASSSGEGLMNTEAFF
few	TRBV25-1	CASSESSSQFF
many	TRBV7-2	CASSLAMVAGAYEQYF
many	TRBV7-2	CASQRTSGNNEQFF
-	TRBV29-1	CSVVGGVSYNEQFF
-	TRBV6-5	CASSYGPGVQFF
-	TRBV6-5	CASRPRGGAKGAGYGYTF
-	TRBV12-3/TRBV12-4	CASSFPKQNTEAFF
many	TRBV7-8	CASSSDHGTSGPKYF
few	TRBV7-9	CASSYNLGHTNTEAFF
-	TRBV12-3/TRBV12-4	CASSFGRNYGYTF
-	TRBV12-3/TRBV12-4	CASSVADPYNEQFF
-	TRBV12-3/TRBV12-4	CASRGGRPPDTQYF
-	TRBV27	CASSFGPYEQYF
-	TRBV20-1	CSAHTRANEKLFF
-	TRBV19	CASSIVTGGMNTEAFF
-	TRBV2	CASSGQPQEPQHF
-	TRBV11-2	CASTHHRPNNNEQFF
-	TRBV7-3	CASSQSGLASYNEQFF
-	TRBV12-3/TRBV12-4	CASRASGKNEQFF
once	TRBV4-1	CASSFGWNTEAFF
-	TRBV27	CASSFAGTRGADTQYF
-	TRBV15	CATSPSGSDYNEQFF
few	TRBV12-3/TRBV12-4	CASSPGVAGGEQFF
few	TRBV12-3/TRBV12-4	CASSTSRGQETQYF
few	TRBV28	CASSPMAPGAYGYTF
many	TRBV7-2	CASSSTVGNSYEQYF
-	TRBV12-3/TRBV12-4	CASSPLAKIIQYF
few	TRBV5-4	CASSLDSGEAFF
-	TRBV6-2/TRBV6-3	CASSYSIQGIEAFF
many	TRBV7-2	CASSPRTGDEQYF
few	TRBV20-1	CSASDPRIDTQYF
many	TRBV7-2	CASSPAVGTGELFF
-	TRBV7-9	CASSFTGLGGYTF